This note documents a single T cell receptor (beta chain) sequence. Additional DNA sequences in this sample encode the identical CDR3. The source of the sample is a study of technical replicates of blood from a few donors. The assay was immunoSEQ multiplex PCR, and TCRdb's table has in-frame clones only and misses some. The sample has 65,000 to 90,000 clones, around 94% seen once. This CDR3 spans 13 amino acids. V lost 3 bases to trimming and J lost 5 bases; unmatched junction nucleotides: 0. In germline, CDR1 is SGHDT, CDR2 YYEEEE. This TCR was recovered from a human donor in good health. This chain links TRBV5-6 with TRBJ1-5; TRBD1 matches at 9 bases. What was sequenced was T cells isolated from PBMCs. Written as DNA, the CDR3 is TGTGCCAGCAGCTGGGACAGGGATCAGCCCCAGCATTTT. It codes for CASSWDRDQPQHF.